This TCR beta chain was documented in a study of PD-1 blockade in classical Hodgkin lymphoma. The CDR3 extends over 13 amino acids. No patient escaped relapse after autologous stem cell transplantation, and brentuximab vedotin exposure varied. Notes on the study in general: By C4D1 there was a significant rise in CD4+ TCR diversity but not in CD8+ TCR diversity. Complete responders started with a diversity level that resembled newly diagnosed patients at baseline. Healthy donors were reported to have higher baseline TCR diversity than newly diagnosed patients.

Only in-frame clones appear in the TCRdb table, and some are missing; sequencing was by immunoSEQ multiplex PCR. Here the sample spans fewer than 75,000 clones, 88% being singletons. To note about this clone: The antigen remains unidentified.

The chain uses TRBV21-1 and TRBJ1-1. TRBV21-1 is a recognized pseudogene. This TCR was recovered from a human donor with classical Hodgkin lymphoma. This specimen consisted of peripheral blood mononuclear cells (PBMCs), obtained before the second cycle of nivolumab. In nucleotides, the CDR3 is TGTGCCAGCAGCACCCGGGACGACACGGAAGCTTTCTTT. Amino acids: CASSTRDDTEAFF.